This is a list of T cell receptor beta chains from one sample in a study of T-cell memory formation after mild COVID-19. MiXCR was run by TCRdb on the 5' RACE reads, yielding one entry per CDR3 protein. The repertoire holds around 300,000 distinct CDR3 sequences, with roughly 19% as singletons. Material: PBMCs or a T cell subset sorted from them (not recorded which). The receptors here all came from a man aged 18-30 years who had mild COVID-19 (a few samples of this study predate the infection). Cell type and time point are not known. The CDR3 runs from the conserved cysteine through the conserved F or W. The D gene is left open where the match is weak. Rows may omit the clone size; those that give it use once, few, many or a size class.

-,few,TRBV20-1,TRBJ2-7,TGCAGTGCTAGCCGGGGACGGAGGAGCTCCTACGAGCAGTACTTC,CSASRGRRSSYEQYF
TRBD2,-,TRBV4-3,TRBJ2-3,TGCGCCAGCAGCCGCGCGGGGGACCCCACAGATACGCAGTATTTT,CASSRAGDPTDTQYF
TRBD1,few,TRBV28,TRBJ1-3,TGTGCCAGCAGTTCGGGGGGCACAGGGGGCTCTGGAAACACCATATATTTT,CASSSGGTGGSGNTIYF
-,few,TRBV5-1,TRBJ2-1,TGCGCCAGCAGCTGGGGGGGGCGTGGGAGCGGTGAGCAGTTCTTC,CASSWGGRGSGEQFF
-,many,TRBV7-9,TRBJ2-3,TGTGCCAGCAGCTTACCGCGGGTAACAGATACGCAGTATTTT,CASSLPRVTDTQYF
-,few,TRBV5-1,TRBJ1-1,TGCGCCAGCAGCTTGGTAGGGGGAGGCACTGAAGCTTTCTTT,CASSLVGGGTEAFF
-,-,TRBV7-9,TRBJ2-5,TGTGCCAGCAGCTTGGCCAGGGTGGGCCAAGAGACCCAGTACTTC,CASSLARVGQETQYF
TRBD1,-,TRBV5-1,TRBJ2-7,TGCGCCAGCAGCTTGGATACAGGGGGCGAGCAGTACTTC,CASSLDTGGEQYF
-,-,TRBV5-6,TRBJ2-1,TGTGCCAGCAGCACTTACCCGGCTGACAATGAGCAGTTCTTC,CASSTYPADNEQFF
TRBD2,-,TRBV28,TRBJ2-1,TGTGCCAGCAGCCGAACTAGCGGGGAGAATGAGCAGTTCTTC,CASSRTSGENEQFF
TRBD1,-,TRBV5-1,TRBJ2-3,TGCGCCAGCAGCTTAGGGGACAGGGCCGACAGCACAGATACGCAGTATTTT,CASSLGDRADSTDTQYF
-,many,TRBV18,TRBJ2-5,TGTGCCAGCTCACACCCCCTAGAGACCCAGTACTTC,CASSHPLETQYF
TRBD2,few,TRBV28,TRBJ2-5,TGTGCCAGCAGTCTAGCGGGGGGGCACGAGACCCAGTACTTC,CASSLAGGHETQYF
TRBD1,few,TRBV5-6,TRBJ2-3,TGTGCCAGCAGCTTGGGGGGACAGGGCTTGGATACGCAGTATTTT,CASSLGGQGLDTQYF
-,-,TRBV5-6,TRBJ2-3,TGTGCCAGCAGCTTGGTAGCTAGCACAGATACGCAGTATTTT,CASSLVASTDTQYF
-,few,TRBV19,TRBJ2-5,TGTGCCAGTAGTATCGGTCAGATTCAAGAGACCCAGTACTTC,CASSIGQIQETQYF
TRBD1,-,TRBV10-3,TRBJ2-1,TGTGCCATCACCGGACAGGCCCGCAATGAGCAGTTCTTC,CAITGQARNEQFF
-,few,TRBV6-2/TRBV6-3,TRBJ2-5,TGTGCCAGCGGAAAGTTTTTGGCGGGAGAGACCCAGTACTTC,CASGKFLAGETQYF
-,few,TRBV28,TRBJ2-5,TGTGCCAGCAGTTTTCGGCCGAGGTGGGGTACACAAGAGACCCAGTACTTC,CASSFRPRWGTQETQYF
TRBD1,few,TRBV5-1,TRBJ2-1,TGCGCCAGCAGCTTGACAGGGGGCTTTGAGCAGTTCTTC,CASSLTGGFEQFF
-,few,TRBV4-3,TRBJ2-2,TGCGCCAGCAGCCAAGTCAAGGGCGCCGGGGAGCTGTTTTTT,CASSQVKGAGELFF
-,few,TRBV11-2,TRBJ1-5,TGTGCCAGCAGCTCGGCAAACAATCAGCCCCAGCATTTT,CASSSANNQPQHF
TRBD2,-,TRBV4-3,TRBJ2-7,TGCGCCAGCAGCCAAGATAGGTTTGGCGGGGGGCTAGAGCAGTACTTC,CASSQDRFGGGLEQYF
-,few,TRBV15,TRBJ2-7,TGTGCCACCAGCAGAGGCCGGGGTTCCTACGAGCAGTACTTC,CATSRGRGSYEQYF
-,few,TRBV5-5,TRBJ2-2,TGTGCCAGCACAACAGGTTTCACCGGGGAGCTGTTTTTT,CASTTGFTGELFF
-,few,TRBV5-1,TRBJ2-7,TGCGCCAGCAGCTTGGGGGAGGCAAGGGGAGAGCAGTACTTC,CASSLGEARGEQYF
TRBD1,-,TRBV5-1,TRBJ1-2,TGCGCCAGCAGCCTAGGACAGGGTGATCGTGGCTACACCTTC,CASSLGQGDRGYTF
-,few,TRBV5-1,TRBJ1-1,TGCGCCAGCAGCCACGGACAGCGTGAAGCTTTCTTT,CASSHGQREAFF